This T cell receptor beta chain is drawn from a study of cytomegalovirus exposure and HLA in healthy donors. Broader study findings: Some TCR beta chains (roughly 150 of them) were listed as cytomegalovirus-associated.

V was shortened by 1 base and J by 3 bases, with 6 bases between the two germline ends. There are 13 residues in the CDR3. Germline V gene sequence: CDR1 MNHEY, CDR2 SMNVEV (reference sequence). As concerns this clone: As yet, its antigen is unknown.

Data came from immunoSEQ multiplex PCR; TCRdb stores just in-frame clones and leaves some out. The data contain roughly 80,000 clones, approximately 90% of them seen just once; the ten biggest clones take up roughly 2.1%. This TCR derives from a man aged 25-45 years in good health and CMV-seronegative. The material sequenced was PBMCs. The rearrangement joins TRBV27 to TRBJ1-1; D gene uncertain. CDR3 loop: CASSLWRDTEAFF. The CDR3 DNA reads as TGTGCCAGCAGTTTATGGCGGGACACTGAAGCTTTCTTT.